The text below deals with one TCR beta chain. Its target is not known. V lost 3 bases, J lost 4 bases, and 6 bases stayed unmatched. The CDR3 covers 16 residues. In germline, CDR1 is SGDLS, CDR2 YYNGEE. 13 Jbeta primers and 60 Vbeta primers were used for the PCR. Assay used: immunoSEQ multiplex PCR; TCRdb lists only in-frame clones, some missing. The repertoire holds around 190,000 clones, with 81% as singletons. The source of the sample is a study of cytomegalovirus exposure and HLA in healthy donors. Study findings and constraints: Reportedly, diagnosis of cytomegalovirus status by the classifier showed high specificity and sensitivity. Association of around 17,000 TCR beta sequences with HLA alleles was found at 0.05 false discovery rate in a later analysis. Several of the most significant clusters appeared linked to common viral pathogens, based on a later analysis.

The chain links TRBV9 to TRBJ2-2, with 10 positions matching TRBD2. The sequenced sample was PBMCs. The receptor was isolated from a man aged 35-49 years in good health and CMV-seropositive. CDR3 loop: CASSEGVAGGTGELFF. In DNA form, the CDR3 reads TGTGCCAGCAGCGAGGGTGTAGCGGGGGGCACCGGGGAGCTGTTTTTT.